The 9 T cell receptor beta chains given below trace back to one sample, sequenced in a study of T cells in Graves' hyperthyroidism and ophthalmopathy. Amplification yielded TCR beta CDR3 regions, with RNA transcripts as the source. First-round RT-PCR of the TCR CDR3 relied on the HTBI primer set. TCRdb recomputed calls from the multiplex PCR reads with MiXCR, one row per CDR3 protein. The table has hundreds of thousands of distinct CDR3 sequences, roughly 14% seen once. The sequenced sample consisted of blood. Every receptor here comes from a woman aged 40-49 years with Graves' ophthalmopathy.

The gene calls are TRBV27 and TRBJ2-3, with TRBD2 matching over 10 bases. The germline CDR1 and CDR2 sequences are MNHEY and SMNVEV (reference sequence). The CDR3 has 16 amino acids. The V and J ends lost 4 bases and 1 base, in that order; junction bases with no gene match: 5. CDR3 protein: CASSSYLAGGTDTQYF. The CDR3, as DNA: TGTGCCAGCAGTTCGTACCTAGCGGGGGGCACAGATACGCAGTATTTT.

The rearrangement joins TRBV5-1 to TRBJ2-2, with 9 bases fitting TRBD2. The trim removed 4 bases at V and 3 bases at J, leaving 22 bases unmatched. This CDR3 comprises 21 residues. Germline CDR1 and CDR2: SGHRS and YFSETQ. CDR3 coding DNA: TGCGCCAGCAGCCTAGATCCGGGGACTAGCACCGGGAGGAGGGACACCGGGGAGCTGTTTTTT. It encodes CASSLDPGTSTGRRDTGELFF.

This clonotype was counted at least ten times. The chain recombines TRBV19 with TRBJ2-2; D is ambiguous. The CDR3 extends over 14 amino acids. V lost 3 bases and J lost 5, with 10 bases in between. CDR1 is LNHDA and CDR2 is SQIVND in the germline V gene (reference sequence). Written as DNA, the CDR3 is TGTGCCAGTAGTATCTCTCTAGTGACCGGGGAGCTGTTTTTT. Its protein product is CASSISLVTGELFF.

This clonotype came up many times. This rearrangement joins TRBV19 to TRBJ1-1; D may be TRBD1 (6 bases). Germline loops: CDR1 LNHDA, CDR2 SQIVND (reference sequence). The V end lost 11 bases, the J end lost 4 bases, and 23 bases lay between the germline ends. The CDR3 consists of 15 residues. The CDR3 here is CASSEEGGVGTEAFF. CDR3 in DNA: TGTGCCTCCTCGGAGGAGGGGGGGGTGGGCACTGAAGCTTTCTTT.

This rearrangement joins TRBV28 to TRBJ1-2, with no clear D. The CDR3 totals 15 residues. Germline V gives CDR1 MDHEN, CDR2 SYDVKM. V was trimmed by 2 bases and J by 3 bases, leaving 13 bases between them. The CDR3 DNA is TGTGCCAGCAGTTTAGCCGGGCGGGAAGACTATGGCTACACCTTC. This codes for CASSLAGREDYGYTF.

The chain employs TRBV6-2 or TRBV6-3 and TRBJ2-3; D assignment may be TRBD1 or TRBD2 (5 bases each). CDR3 length: 18 residues. The V gene's germline CDR1 is MNHEY and CDR2 SVGEGT. Between the trimmed V and J ends, which lost 6 bases and 4 bases, there was a span of 26 bases. The CDR3 here is CASSRDPRDSFAADTQYF. CDR3 nucleotides: TGTGCCAGCAGCCGGGACCCTCGAGACAGTTTCGCGGCAGATACGCAGTATTTT.

This sequence joins TRBV12-3 or TRBV12-4 and TRBJ2-6; D perhaps matches TRBD2 (5 bases). The CDR3 contains 18 residues. Trimming stripped 2 bases from V and 0 bases from J, with 14 bases between. The CDR3 DNA is TGTGCCAGCAGTTTAATTGGACTTCGGGCCTCTGGGGCCAACGTCCTGACTTTC. Translation gives CASSLIGLRASGANVLTF.

This clonotype was observed at least ten times. CDR3: CASSFSGRIYEQYF. The CDR3 DNA is TGTGCCAGCAGCTTTAGCGGGAGAATCTACGAGCAGTACTTC. The rearrangement joins TRBV5-6 to TRBJ2-7, with TRBD2 matching over 9 bases. From germline, CDR1 is SGHDT and CDR2 YYEEEE. The CDR3 length is 14 residues. The J segment lost 3 bases and the V segment lost 2 bases, leaving 3 bases of the junction unmatched.

This clonotype was seen ten or more times. This sequence joins TRBV6-2 or TRBV6-3 and TRBJ2-7; 11 positions match TRBD2. V shed 2 bases, J shed 3 bases, and the junction held 9 bases outside the gene matches. The CDR3 has 17 amino acids. CDR1 is MNHEY, CDR2 SVGEGT, per germline. This CDR3 reads CASSYPHRLAGFYEQYF. The CDR3 coding sequence is TGTGCCAGCAGTTACCCCCACCGACTAGCGGGGTTCTACGAGCAGTACTTC.